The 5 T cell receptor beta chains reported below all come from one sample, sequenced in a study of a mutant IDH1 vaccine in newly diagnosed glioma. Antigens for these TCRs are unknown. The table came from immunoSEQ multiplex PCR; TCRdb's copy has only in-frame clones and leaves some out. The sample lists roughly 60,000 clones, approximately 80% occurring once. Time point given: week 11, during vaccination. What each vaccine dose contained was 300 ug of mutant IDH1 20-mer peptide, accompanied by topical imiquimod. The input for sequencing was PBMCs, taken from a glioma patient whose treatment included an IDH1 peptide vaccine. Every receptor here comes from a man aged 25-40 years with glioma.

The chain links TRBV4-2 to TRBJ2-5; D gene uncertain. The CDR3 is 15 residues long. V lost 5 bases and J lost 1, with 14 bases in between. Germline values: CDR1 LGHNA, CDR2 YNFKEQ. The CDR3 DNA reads TGTGCCAGCAGCGGTTCGGCTTATTTCCAAGAGACCCAGTACTTC. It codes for CASSGSAYFQETQYF.

The CDR3 protein is CASSPDRGDTGELFF. The CDR3, as DNA: TGTGCCAGCAGTCCCGACAGGGGGGACACCGGGGAGCTGTTTTTT. The gene calls are TRBV6-1 and TRBJ2-2, with 9 nucleotides matching TRBD1. V dropped 5 bases and J dropped 3; count of bases not matched to a gene: 4. Germline V gene sequence: CDR1 MNHNS, CDR2 SASEGT. The CDR3 is 15 amino acids.

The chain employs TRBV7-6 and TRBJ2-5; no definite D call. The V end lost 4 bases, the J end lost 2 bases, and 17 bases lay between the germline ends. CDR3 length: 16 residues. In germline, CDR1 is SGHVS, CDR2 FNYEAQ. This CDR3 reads CASSSRHTSLQETQYF. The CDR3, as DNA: TGTGCCAGCAGCTCACGACACACGTCTCTACAAGAGACCCAGTACTTC.

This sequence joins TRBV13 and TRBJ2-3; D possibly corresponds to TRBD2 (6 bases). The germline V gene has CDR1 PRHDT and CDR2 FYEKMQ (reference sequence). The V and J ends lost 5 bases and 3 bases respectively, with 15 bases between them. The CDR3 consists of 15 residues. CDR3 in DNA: TGTGCCAGCAGCCTTGGACTATCATTGACAGATACGCAGTATTTT. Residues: CASSLGLSLTDTQYF.

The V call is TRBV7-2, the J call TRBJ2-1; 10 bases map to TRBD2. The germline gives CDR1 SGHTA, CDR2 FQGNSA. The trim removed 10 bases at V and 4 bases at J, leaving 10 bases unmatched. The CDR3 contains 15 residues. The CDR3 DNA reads TGTGCCACATCACTAGCGGGGATTGTGTACAATGAGCAGTTCTTC. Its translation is CATSLAGIVYNEQFF.